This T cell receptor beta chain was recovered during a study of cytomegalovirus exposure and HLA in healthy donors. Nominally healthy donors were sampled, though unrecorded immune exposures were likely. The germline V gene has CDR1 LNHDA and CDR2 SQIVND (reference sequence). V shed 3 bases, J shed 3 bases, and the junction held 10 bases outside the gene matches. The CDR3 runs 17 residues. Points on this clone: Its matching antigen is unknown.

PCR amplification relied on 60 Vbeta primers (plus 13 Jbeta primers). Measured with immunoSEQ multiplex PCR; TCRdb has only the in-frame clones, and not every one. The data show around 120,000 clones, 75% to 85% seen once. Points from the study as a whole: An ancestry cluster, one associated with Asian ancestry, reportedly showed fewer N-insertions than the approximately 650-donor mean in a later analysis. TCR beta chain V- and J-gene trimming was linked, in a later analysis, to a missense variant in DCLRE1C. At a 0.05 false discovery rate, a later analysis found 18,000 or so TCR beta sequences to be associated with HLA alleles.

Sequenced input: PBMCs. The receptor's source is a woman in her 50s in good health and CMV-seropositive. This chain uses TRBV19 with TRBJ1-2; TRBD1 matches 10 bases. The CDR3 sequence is CASSIRQGALRDYGYTF. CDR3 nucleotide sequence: TGTGCCAGTAGTATTCGACAGGGGGCCCTCCGTGACTATGGCTACACCTTC.